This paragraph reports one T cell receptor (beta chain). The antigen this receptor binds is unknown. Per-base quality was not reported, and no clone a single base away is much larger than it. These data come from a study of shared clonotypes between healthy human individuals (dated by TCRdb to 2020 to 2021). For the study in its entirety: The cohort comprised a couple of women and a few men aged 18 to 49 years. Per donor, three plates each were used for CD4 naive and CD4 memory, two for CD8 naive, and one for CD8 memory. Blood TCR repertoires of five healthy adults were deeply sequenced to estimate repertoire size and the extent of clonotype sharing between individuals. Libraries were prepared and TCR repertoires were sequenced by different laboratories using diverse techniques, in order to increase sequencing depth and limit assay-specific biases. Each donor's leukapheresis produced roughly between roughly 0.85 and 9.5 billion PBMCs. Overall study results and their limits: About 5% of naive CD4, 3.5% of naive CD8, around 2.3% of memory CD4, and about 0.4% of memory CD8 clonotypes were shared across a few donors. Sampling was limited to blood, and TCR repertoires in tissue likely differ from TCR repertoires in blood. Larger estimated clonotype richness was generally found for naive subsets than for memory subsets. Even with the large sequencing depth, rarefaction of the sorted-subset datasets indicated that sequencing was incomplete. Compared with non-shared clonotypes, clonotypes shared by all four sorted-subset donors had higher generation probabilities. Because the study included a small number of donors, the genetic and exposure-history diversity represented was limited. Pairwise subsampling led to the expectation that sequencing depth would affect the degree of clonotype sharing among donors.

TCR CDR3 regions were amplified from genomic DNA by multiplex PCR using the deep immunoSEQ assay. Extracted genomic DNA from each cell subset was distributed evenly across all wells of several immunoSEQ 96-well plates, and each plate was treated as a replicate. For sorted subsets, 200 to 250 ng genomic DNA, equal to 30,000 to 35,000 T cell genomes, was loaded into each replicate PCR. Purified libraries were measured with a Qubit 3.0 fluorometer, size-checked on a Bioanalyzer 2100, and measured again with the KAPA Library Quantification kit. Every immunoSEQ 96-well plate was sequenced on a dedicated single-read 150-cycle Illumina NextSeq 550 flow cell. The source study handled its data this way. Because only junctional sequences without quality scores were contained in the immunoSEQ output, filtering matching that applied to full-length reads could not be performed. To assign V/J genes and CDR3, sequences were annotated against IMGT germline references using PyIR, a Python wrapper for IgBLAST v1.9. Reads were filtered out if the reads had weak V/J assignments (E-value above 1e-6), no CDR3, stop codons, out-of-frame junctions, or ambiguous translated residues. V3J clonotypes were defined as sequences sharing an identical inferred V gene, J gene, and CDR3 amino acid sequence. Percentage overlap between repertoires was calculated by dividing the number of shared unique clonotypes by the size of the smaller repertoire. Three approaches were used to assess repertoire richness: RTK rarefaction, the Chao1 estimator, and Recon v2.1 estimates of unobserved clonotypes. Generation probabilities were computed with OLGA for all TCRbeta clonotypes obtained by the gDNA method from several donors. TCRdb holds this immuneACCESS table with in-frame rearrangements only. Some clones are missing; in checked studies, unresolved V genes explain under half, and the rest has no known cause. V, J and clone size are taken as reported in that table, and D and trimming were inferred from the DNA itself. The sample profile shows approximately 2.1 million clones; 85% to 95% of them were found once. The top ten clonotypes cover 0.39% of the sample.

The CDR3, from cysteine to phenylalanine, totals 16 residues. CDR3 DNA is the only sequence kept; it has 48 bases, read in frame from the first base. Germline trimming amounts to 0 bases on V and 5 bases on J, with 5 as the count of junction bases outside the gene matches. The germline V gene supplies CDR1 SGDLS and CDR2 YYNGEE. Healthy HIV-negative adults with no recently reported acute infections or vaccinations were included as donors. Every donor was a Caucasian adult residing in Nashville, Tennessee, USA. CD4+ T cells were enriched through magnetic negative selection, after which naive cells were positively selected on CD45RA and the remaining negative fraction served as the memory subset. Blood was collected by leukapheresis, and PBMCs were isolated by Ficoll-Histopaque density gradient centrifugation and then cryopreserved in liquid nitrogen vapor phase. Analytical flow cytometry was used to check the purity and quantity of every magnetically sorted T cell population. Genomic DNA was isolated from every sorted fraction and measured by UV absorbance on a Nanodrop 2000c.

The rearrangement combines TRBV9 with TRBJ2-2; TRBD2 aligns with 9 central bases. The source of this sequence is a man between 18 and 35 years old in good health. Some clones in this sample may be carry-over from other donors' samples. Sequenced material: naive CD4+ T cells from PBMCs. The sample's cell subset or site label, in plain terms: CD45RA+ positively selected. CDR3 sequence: CASSVAGTSRTGELFF. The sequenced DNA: TGTGCCAGCAGCGTAGCTGGGACTAGCCGTACCGGGGAGCTGTTTTTT. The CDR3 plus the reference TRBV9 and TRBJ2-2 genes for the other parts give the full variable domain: DSGVTQTPKHLITATGQRVTLRCSPRSGDLSVYWYQQSLDQGLQFLIQYYNGEERAKGNILERFSAQQFPDLHSELNLSSLELGDSALYFCASSVAGTSRTGELFFGEGSRLTVL.